This TCR beta chain emerged from a study of PD-1 blockade in mismatch repair-deficient tumors. The overall study: Patients had about 13 mismatch repair-deficient cancer types and were previously treated and progressing. Study results and limitations: Tumor-resident clones, often absent from pretreatment blood, expanded after pembrolizumab and then contracted.

Every patient had mismatch repair deficiency by PCR or immunohistochemistry. The TCR-sequenced patients were a few responders to pembrolizumab. V was shortened by 7 bases and J by 4 bases, with 26 bases between the two germline ends. CDR1 is SQVTM, CDR2 ANQGSEA, per germline. The CDR3 runs to 17 residues. Profiled with immunoSEQ multiplex PCR; TCRdb holds only in-frame clones, not every one. The sample yields about 19,000 clones, 82% seen once. Concerning this clone itself: As yet, its antigen is unknown.

Sequenced here: PBMCs, sampled 52 weeks after starting pembrolizumab. The V and J genes are TRBV29-1 and TRBJ2-1; D is perhaps TRBD1 (5 bases). The source of this sequence is an adult with mismatch repair-deficient cancer. The chain's CDR3 is CSGRRIRTTLKYNEQFF. The CDR3 region has the DNA TGCAGCGGTCGGCGTATACGGACAACCTTGAAATACAATGAGCAGTTCTTC.